This section outlines one T cell receptor (beta chain) sequence together with its context. Generated by immunoSEQ multiplex PCR, the TCRdb table keeps only in-frame clones and is missing some. The data contain 150,000 to 200,000 clones, 92% of them singletons. The CDR3 runs to 15 residues. V was shortened by 3 bases and J by 1 base, with 13 bases between the two germline ends. Per the germline V gene, CDR1 is SGHRS and CDR2 is YFSETQ. This sample was taken from a study of T cell responses to AZD1222 COVID-19 vaccine. This TCR derives from an adult who received the AZD1222 COVID-19 vaccine. Sequences were derived from peripheral blood, sampled 28 days after the second AZD1222 dose. The chain has TRBV5-1 and TRBJ2-5; weak D call: TRBD1 (6 bases). As DNA, the CDR3 is TGCGCCAGCAGCTCCTTCGGACAGACCCAAGAGACCCAGTACTTC. Its translation: CASSSFGQTQETQYF. The variable domain in full, with the rest retrieved from reference TRBV5-1 and TRBJ2-5, is KAGVTQTPRYLIKTRGQQVTLSCSPISGHRSVSWYQQTPGQGLQFLFEYFSETQRNKGNFPGRFSGRQFSNSRSEMNVSTLELGDSALYLCASSSFGQTQETQYFGPGTRLLVL.